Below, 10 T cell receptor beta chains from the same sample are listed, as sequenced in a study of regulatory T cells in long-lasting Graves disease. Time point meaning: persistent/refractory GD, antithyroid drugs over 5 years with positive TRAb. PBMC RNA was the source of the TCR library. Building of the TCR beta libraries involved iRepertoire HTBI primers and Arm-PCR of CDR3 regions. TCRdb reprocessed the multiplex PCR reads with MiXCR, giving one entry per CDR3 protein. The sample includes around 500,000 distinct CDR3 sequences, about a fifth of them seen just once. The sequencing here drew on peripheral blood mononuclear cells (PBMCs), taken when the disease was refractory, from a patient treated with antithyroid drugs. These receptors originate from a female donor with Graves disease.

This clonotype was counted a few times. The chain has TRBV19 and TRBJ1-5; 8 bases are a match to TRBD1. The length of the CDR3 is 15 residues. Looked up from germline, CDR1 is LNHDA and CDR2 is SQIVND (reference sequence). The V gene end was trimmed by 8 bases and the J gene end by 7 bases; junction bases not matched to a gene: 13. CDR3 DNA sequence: TGTGCCAGTCAGAAACGGGACAGGCTAATCCAGCCCCAGCATTTT. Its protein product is CASQKRDRLIQPQHF.

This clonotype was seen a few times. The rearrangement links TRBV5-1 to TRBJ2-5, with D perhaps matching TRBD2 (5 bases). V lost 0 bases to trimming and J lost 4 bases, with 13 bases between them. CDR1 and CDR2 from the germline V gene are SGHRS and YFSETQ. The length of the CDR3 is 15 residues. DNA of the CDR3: TGCGCCAGCAGCTTGGGAGGCGGGCCCCCAGAGACCCAGTACTTC. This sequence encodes CASSLGGGPPETQYF.

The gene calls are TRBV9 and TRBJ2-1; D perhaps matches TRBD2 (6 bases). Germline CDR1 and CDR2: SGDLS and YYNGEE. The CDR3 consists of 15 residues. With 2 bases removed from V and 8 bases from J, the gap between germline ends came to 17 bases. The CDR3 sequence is CASSVWRERSDEQFF. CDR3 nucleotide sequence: TGTGCCAGCAGCGTCTGGCGGGAAAGAAGCGATGAGCAGTTCTTC.

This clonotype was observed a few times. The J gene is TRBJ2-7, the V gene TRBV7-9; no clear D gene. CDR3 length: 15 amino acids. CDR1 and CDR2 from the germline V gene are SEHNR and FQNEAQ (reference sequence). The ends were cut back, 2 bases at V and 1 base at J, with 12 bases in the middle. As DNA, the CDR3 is TGTGCCAGCAGCTTACACAGTCTCTCTTCCTACGAGCAGTACTTC. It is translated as CASSLHSLSSYEQYF.

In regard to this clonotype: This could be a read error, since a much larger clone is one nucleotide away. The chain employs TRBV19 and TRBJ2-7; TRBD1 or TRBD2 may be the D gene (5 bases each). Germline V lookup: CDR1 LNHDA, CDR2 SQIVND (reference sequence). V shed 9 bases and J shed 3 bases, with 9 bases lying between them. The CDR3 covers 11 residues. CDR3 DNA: TGTGCCAGCATGAGGGGCTACGAGCAGTACTTC. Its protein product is CASMRGYEQYF.

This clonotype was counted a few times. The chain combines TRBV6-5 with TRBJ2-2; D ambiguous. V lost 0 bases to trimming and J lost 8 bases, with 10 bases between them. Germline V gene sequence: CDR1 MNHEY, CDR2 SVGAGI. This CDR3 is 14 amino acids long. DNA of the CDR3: TGTGCCAGCAGTTACTCGGTTATCCCGGGGGAGCTGTTTTTT. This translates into CASSYSVIPGELFF.

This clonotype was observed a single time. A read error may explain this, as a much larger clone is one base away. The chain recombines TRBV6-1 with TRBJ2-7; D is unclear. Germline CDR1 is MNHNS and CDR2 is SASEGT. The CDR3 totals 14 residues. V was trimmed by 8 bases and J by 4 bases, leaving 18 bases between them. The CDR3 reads CASVKASHHYEQYF. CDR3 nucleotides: TGTGCCAGCGTTAAGGCCAGCCACCATTACGAGCAGTACTTC.

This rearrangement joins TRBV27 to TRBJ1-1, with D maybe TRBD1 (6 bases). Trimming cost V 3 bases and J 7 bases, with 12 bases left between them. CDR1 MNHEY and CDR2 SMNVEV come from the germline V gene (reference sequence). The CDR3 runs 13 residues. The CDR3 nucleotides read TGTGCCAGCAGTTTGGGGGGCGCGAATGAAGCTTTCTTT. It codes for CASSLGGANEAFF.

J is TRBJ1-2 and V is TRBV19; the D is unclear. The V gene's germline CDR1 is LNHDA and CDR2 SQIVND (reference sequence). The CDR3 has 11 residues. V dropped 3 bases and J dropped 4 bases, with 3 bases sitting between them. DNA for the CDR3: TGTGCCAGTAGTATTTTCTATGGCTACACCTTC. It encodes CASSIFYGYTF. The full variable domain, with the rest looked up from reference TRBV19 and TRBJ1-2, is DGGITQSPKYLFRKEGQNVTLSCEQNLNHDAMYWYRQDPGQGLRLIYYSQIVNDFQKGDIAEGYSVSREKKESFPLTVTSAQKNPTAFYLCASSIFYGYTFGSGTRLTVV.

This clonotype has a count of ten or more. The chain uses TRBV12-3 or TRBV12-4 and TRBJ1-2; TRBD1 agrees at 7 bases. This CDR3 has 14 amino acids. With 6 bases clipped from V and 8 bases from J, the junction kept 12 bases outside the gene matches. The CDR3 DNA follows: TGTGCCAGCAGGATGCCAGGGGGAACTTCGGGCTACACCTTC. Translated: CASRMPGGTSGYTF.